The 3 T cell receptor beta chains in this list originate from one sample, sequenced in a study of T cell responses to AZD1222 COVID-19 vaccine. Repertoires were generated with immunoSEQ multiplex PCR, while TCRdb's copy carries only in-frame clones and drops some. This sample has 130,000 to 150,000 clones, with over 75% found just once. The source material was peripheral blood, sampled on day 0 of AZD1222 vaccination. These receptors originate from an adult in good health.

The DNA of the CDR3 is TGCAGCGTCAGGACAGGGGGCGCCGGGGAGCTGTTTTTT. Protein product: CSVRTGGAGELFF. The rearrangement joins TRBV29-1 to TRBJ2-2; TRBD1 aligns across 11 bases. Germline lookup yields CDR1 SQVTM and CDR2 ANQGSEA. The CDR3 contains 13 residues. V gave up 6 bases and J gave up 6 bases; unmatched junction bases: 3.

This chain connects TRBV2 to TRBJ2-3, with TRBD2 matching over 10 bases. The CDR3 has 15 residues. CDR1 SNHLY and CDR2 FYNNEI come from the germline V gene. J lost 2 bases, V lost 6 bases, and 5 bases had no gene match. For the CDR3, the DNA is TGTGCCAGCAGAACTAGCGGGGTTTACACAGATACGCAGTATTTT. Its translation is CASRTSGVYTDTQYF.

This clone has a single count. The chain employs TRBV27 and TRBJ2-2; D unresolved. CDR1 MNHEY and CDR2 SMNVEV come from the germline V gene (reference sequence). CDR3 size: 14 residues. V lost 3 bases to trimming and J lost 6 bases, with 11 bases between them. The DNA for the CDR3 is TGTGCCAGCAGTTTTAGGACCTATTCCGGGGAGCTGTTTTTT. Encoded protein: CASSFRTYSGELFF.